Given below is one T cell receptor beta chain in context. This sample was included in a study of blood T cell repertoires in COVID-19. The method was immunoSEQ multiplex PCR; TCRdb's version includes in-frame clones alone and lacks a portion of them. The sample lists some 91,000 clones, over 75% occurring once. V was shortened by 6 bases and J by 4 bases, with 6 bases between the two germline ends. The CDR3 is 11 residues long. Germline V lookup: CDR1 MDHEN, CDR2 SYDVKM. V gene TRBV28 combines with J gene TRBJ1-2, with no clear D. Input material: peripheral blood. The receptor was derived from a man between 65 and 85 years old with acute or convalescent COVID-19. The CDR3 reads CASSEFYGYTF. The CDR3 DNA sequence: TGTGCCAGCAGCGAGTTCTATGGCTACACCTTC.